These 14 T cell receptor beta chains originate from one sample sequenced in a study of T cell clusters in autoimmune cytopenias (dated by TCRdb to between 2017 and 2020). Per sample, roughly 260 ng of peripheral blood genomic DNA, 35,000 to 40,000 genome equivalents, was used for TRB amplification. TCRdb lists the instrument as Illumina MiSeq. TRB rearrangements were amplified by multiplex PCR using a touch-down protocol with TRB-A and TRB-B primer pools mixed in one tube. Through TCRdb reprocessing, the reads give one entry per CDR3 protein sequence; DNA is omitted. This sample's clone table shows 3,000 to 3,500 distinct CDR3 sequences. 37% of the sample comes from the top ten. Sequencing was done on a sample of peripheral blood. These receptors all stem from a human donor with an autoimmune cytopenia, with autoimmune hepatitis or in good health (not recorded which).

Its frequency marks this clonotype as medium-sized. The V gene is TRBV7-6, the J gene TRBJ2-7. The CDR3 consists of 15 residues. Per the germline V gene, CDR1 is SGHVS and CDR2 is FNYEAQ. CDR3 protein: CASSLASNYLYEQYF.

The CDR3 region is CASSSPIGQFF. This rearrangement joins TRBV2 to TRBJ2-1. Germline V gene lookup returns CDR1 SNHLY and CDR2 FYNNEI. This CDR3 has 11 residues.

The rearrangement joins TRBV6-2 or TRBV6-3 to TRBJ2-3; without DNA, the TCRdb call of TRBD1 cannot be checked. The CDR3 spans 12 residues. Germline CDR1 and CDR2: MNHEY and SVGEGT. The CDR3 loop reads CASKGAHYTQYF.

This sequence joins TRBV28 and TRBJ2-3; TCRdb calls TRBD2, which cannot be checked without DNA. CDR1 and CDR2 from the germline V gene are MDHEN and SYDVKM. CDR3 length: 21 residues. This CDR3 reads CASSLGYSGTSGSVNTDTQYF.

This clonotype registers medium-sized (0.01 to 0.1%) by frequency. The chain is built from TRBV12-3 or TRBV12-4 and TRBJ2-1; checking the TCRdb D call of TRBD1 is not possible without DNA. The CDR3 is 16 amino acids. The CDR3 sequence is CASIRAPLGAHNEQFF.

This clonotype counts as medium-sized (0.01 to 0.1%) by frequency. The rearrangement links TRBV5-6 to TRBJ2-7; there is no DNA to check the TCRdb D call of TRBD1. The CDR3 runs 12 residues. Germline lookup yields CDR1 SGHDT and CDR2 YYEEEE. The CDR3 sequence: CASSPGPEEQYF.

The gene calls are TRBV4-1 and TRBJ2-7; TCRdb reports TRBD2, a call that lacks DNA to check it against. Germline V gives CDR1 MGHRA, CDR2 YSYEKL. CDR3 size: 17 residues. The CDR3 sequence is CASSQDRTRGLPDEQYF.

The chain recombines TRBV12-5 with TRBJ2-3; without DNA, the TCRdb call of TRBD1 cannot be checked. The V gene's germline CDR1 is LGHNT and CDR2 FRNRAP. CDR3 length equals 16 residues. The CDR3 here is CASGLVQGAGTDTQYF. The whole variable domain, remainder taken from reference TRBV12-5 and TRBJ2-3, is DARVTQTPRHKVTEMGQEVTMRCQPILGHNTVFWYRQTMMQGLELLAYFRNRAPLDDSGMPKDRFSAEMPDATLATLKIQPSEPRDSAVYFCASGLVQGAGTDTQYFGPGTRLTVL.

The rearrangement uses TRBV5-4 and TRBJ2-7; lacking DNA, the TRBD2 call made by TCRdb goes unchecked. The CDR3 length is 15 residues. Germline values: CDR1 SGHNT, CDR2 YYREEE (reference sequence). The CDR3 protein is CASSLVGLAGVEQYF. The whole variable domain, filled in from reference TRBV5-4 and TRBJ2-7, reads ETGVTQSPTHLIKTRGQQVTLRCSSQSGHNTVSWYQQALGQGPQFIFQYYREEENGRGNFPPRFSGLQFPNYSSELNVNALELDDSALYLCASSLVGLAGVEQYFGPGTRLTVT.

Judged by frequency, this clonotype is medium-sized. The chain uses TRBV6-1 and TRBJ1-5; the TRBD1 assignment by TCRdb is unverifiable without DNA. Germline V gives CDR1 MNHNS, CDR2 SASEGT. The CDR3 is made up of 16 amino acids. CDR3 amino acids: CASSTLSGYSNQPQHF.

Judged by frequency, this clonotype is medium-sized. V gene TRBV12-3 or TRBV12-4 combines with J gene TRBJ2-1; TCRdb calls TRBD2, which cannot be checked without DNA. The CDR3 sequence is 16 residues long. Here the CDR3 reads CASTPDLPGLYNEQFF.

The V gene is TRBV6-5, the J gene TRBJ2-2; TCRdb calls TRBD2, which cannot be checked without DNA. The CDR3 is made up of 18 amino acids. Germline values: CDR1 MNHEY, CDR2 SVGAGI. CDR3 sequence: CASSYPYSGAANTGELFF.

This sequence joins TRBV6-6 and TRBJ1-1; TCRdb gives TRBD1 as the D gene, but with no DNA this cannot be confirmed. Germline V lookup: CDR1 MNHNY, CDR2 SVGAGI (reference sequence). The CDR3 runs to 12 residues. CDR3 loop: CASGTGGTEAFF.

This clonotype is called medium-sized based on its frequency. The chain has TRBV20-1 and TRBJ1-2; TCRdb gives TRBD1 as the D gene, but with no DNA this cannot be confirmed. The length of the CDR3 is 13 residues. The germline V gene encodes CDR1 DFQATT and CDR2 SNEGSKA (reference sequence). This CDR3 reads CSASERGGYGYTF.